This T cell receptor beta chain is drawn from a study of blood T cells in healthy people across ages. Notes on the study in general: Naive T cell percentage showed a strong correlation with the diversity of TCR beta.

In its sample, this clonotype was seen a few times. Its antigen remains unknown. Trimming shortened V by 3 bases and J by 4 bases, and 10 bases separated the two germline ends. The CDR3 extends over 14 amino acids. Germline CDR1 and CDR2: LGHNA and YSLEER. Alongside a J-beta primer mix, a sample-barcoded 5' primer served in a second PCR lasting roughly 7 to 12 cycles. A template-switch adaptor containing 12 random nucleotides labeled each cDNA molecule. One entry per CDR3 protein results from TCRdb running MiXCR on the 5' RACE reads. The sample yields under 800,000 distinct CDR3 sequences, more than 20% seen once.

V is TRBV4-3 and J is TRBJ1-3, with D uncertain. This sequence originates from a man aged 70-80 years in good health. The sample comprised blood. CDR3 sequence: CASSHLTSGNTIYF. The CDR3 nucleotides are TGCGCCAGCAGCCACCTGACGAGCGGAAACACCATATATTTT.